A selection of T cell receptor beta chains follows, all from one sample in a study of T cells in Graves' hyperthyroidism and ophthalmopathy. TCRdb re-derived calls from the multiplex PCR reads in MiXCR, one entry per CDR3 protein. The data contain approximately 720,000 distinct CDR3 sequences, around 20% of them singletons. Material: blood. These receptors were taken from a woman in her fifties or sixties with Graves' hyperthyroidism that later progressed to Graves' ophthalmopathy. Both conserved end residues are part of each CDR3. A D gene is named only where the DNA matches it firmly. Part of the rows lack a size; the others show once, few, many or a class for expanded clones.

j_call d_call clone_size v_call cdr3_nt cdr3_aa
TRBJ1-2 . many TRBV18 TGTGCCAGCTCACCATCAAACGACTTTACCTATGGCTACACCTTC CASSPSNDFTYGYTF
TRBJ2-5 TRBD2 once TRBV3-1 TGTGCCAGCAGCGACACTAGCGGGGGGCCCCAAGAGACCCAGTACTTC CASSDTSGGPQETQYF
TRBJ2-5 . many TRBV20-1 TGCAGATGGCAGGGAGGTGGCCCCGAACAAGAGACCCAGTACTTC CRWQGGGPEQETQYF
TRBJ1-5 TRBD1 . TRBV6-1 TGTGCCAGCAGTGGAACCGGGACAGGGGGCTTTCAGCCCCAGCATTTT CASSGTGTGGFQPQHF
TRBJ2-1 . many TRBV11-2 TGTGCCAGCAGCGTCCAAATAGGACCACGGGACAATGAGCAGTTCTTC CASSVQIGPRDNEQFF
TRBJ2-1 . . TRBV7-9 TGTGCCAGCAGCTTAATACTAGGGGTCGGCAATGAGCAGTTCTTC CASSLILGVGNEQFF
TRBJ2-1 TRBD2 . TRBV6-1 TGTGCCAGCAGTGTAGGACTAGCGGGGAGTCTCGATGAGCAGTTCTTC CASSVGLAGSLDEQFF
TRBJ2-1 TRBD2 many TRBV11-3 TGTGCCAGCAGCCCCGGCGGGGGGGCTACGAATGAGCAGTTCTTC CASSPGGGATNEQFF
TRBJ1-2 . . TRBV27 TGTGCCAGCAGTTTCCTGGGTGGGGATGGCTACACCTTC CASSFLGGDGYTF
TRBJ1-2 . many TRBV3-1 TGTGCCAGCAGCCAAGATGGGGTGCCCAGCTCGGGCTACACCTTC CASSQDGVPSSGYTF
TRBJ1-2 . . TRBV27 TGTGCCAGCAGTGCCGGGACTCGAGATGGCTACACCTTC CASSAGTRDGYTF
TRBJ1-2 TRBD1 few TRBV6-5 TGCGCCAGCATGTTAAGGGGGCAGGGTCAGGGCTACACCTTC CASMLRGQGQGYTF
TRBJ1-1 . . TRBV18 TGTGCCAGCTCACCATCCGGGGATCCGAACACTGAAGCTTTCTTT CASSPSGDPNTEAFF
TRBJ2-3 TRBD2 many TRBV2 TGTGCCAGCAGTGGAGTAGCGGGACTATCAGATACGCAGTATTTT CASSGVAGLSDTQYF
TRBJ2-1 TRBD1 many TRBV5-1 TGCGCCAGCAGCTTAACCAGACAGGGTACCTACAATGAGCAGTTCTTC CASSLTRQGTYNEQFF
TRBJ1-4 TRBD1 . TRBV9 TGTGCCAGCAGCCCAGAGGGAGGGGGCGGAGAAAAACTGTTTTTT CASSPEGGGGEKLFF
TRBJ1-3 . few TRBV11-2 TGTGCCAGCAGGAATTGGACAGATCCTGGAAACACCATATATTTT CASRNWTDPGNTIYF
TRBJ1-4 . . TRBV5-1 TGCGCCAGCAGCTTGCGGCAGGTTGGGAATGAAAAACTGTTTTTT CASSLRQVGNEKLFF
TRBJ2-2 TRBD2 many TRBV7-2 TGTGCCAGCAACGCACTTAGGTCTAGCGGAGTTGTGCACGGGGAGCTGTTTTTT CASNALRSSGVVHGELFF
TRBJ2-7 . . TRBV13 TGTGCCAGCAGCTCGACGAATCGAGCCTACGAGCAGTACTTC CASSSTNRAYEQYF
TRBJ2-7 . few TRBV7-9 TGTGCCAGCAGCTTGAGCGGGACATTTTACGAGCAGTACTTC CASSLSGTFYEQYF
TRBJ1-2 . many TRBV7-9 TGTGCCAGCAGCTTAAACGGAGGCTCCGGCTACACCTTC CASSLNGGSGYTF
TRBJ2-1 . many TRBV27 TGTGCCAGCAGAGAGCGGGCTCACAGCTCCTACAATGAGCAGTTCTTC CASRERAHSSYNEQFF
TRBJ2-4 . many TRBV30 TGTGCCTGGACCGCGAAGGGGTTGACCAAAAACATTCAGTACTTC CAWTAKGLTKNIQYF
TRBJ2-7 TRBD1 . TRBV20-1 TGCAGTGCTTCCGAGGGACAGGGATACGAGCAGTACTTC CSASEGQGYEQYF
TRBJ1-2 . many TRBV6-2/TRBV6-3 TGTGCCAGCAGTTTCACCCGGGACAAGGGATATGGCTACACCTTC CASSFTRDKGYGYTF
TRBJ2-3 . many TRBV11-1 TGTGCCAGCAGCCATAACCCGATGGGGACAGATACGCAGTATTTT CASSHNPMGTDTQYF
TRBJ1-2 . many TRBV12-3/TRBV12-4 TGTGCCAGCAGTCCCCTCCGGGGTGGGTACTATGGCTACACCTTC CASSPLRGGYYGYTF
TRBJ1-4 . . TRBV18 TGTGCCAGCTCACTCGGACAGCCCACGGGCGACCCACGGGGGTATGAAAAACTGGTTTTT CASSLGQPTGDPRGYEKLVF
TRBJ2-1 TRBD2 few TRBV5-6 TGTGCCAGCACCCATGCGGGGGGCTCCTACAATGAGCAGTTCTTC CASTHAGGSYNEQFF
TRBJ2-1 . . TRBV7-3 TGTGCCAGCAGCGTCGGGTCGACAGGCCGATCTGGGTACAATGAGCAGTTCTTC CASSVGSTGRSGYNEQFF